The 13 T cell receptor beta chains presented below share a single source sample, sequenced in a study of T and B cells in COVID-19 patients. Multiplex PCR with BIOMED2 TRB-A/B primer pools amplified TRB rearrangements. Each CDR3 protein gets one entry after TCRdb re-called the multiplex PCR reads with MiXCR. The table shows some 6,300 distinct CDR3 sequences, with 25% to 40% occurring only once. Blood genomic DNA input for TRB amplification was 250-500 ng. The sequencing input was blood. Every receptor here comes from a human donor with active COVID-19.

This clonotype appeared a few times. V gene TRBV6-5 combines with J gene TRBJ2-3; D remains ambiguous. Trimming cost V 5 bases and J 4 bases, with 13 bases left between them. The CDR3 spans 14 residues. Germline assignment: CDR1 MNHEY and CDR2 SVGAGI. The CDR3 is CASSEVLDADTQYF. The CDR3 region has the DNA TGTGCCAGCAGTGAAGTGCTAGACGCAGATACGCAGTATTTT.

This clonotype has a handful of counts. The V call is TRBV19, the J call TRBJ1-2; TRBD1 matches 7 bases. Germline CDR1 reads LNHDA; CDR2 reads SQIVND (reference sequence). The trim removed 0 bases at V and 1 base at J, leaving 5 bases unmatched. CDR3 length equals 16 residues. The CDR3 protein is CASSIDEQGDNYGYTF. CDR3 coding DNA: TGTGCCAGTAGTATAGATGAGCAGGGGGATAACTATGGCTACACCTTC.

This chain links TRBV6-1 with TRBJ1-2; D unclear. The germline V gene encodes CDR1 MNHNS and CDR2 SASEGT. This CDR3 has 14 amino acids. The V end was cut by 0 bases, the J end by 4 bases, with 9 bases between. The CDR3 sequence: CASSEAPTSYGYTF. DNA for the CDR3: TGTGCCAGCAGTGAAGCTCCCACCTCCTATGGCTACACCTTC.

Regarding this clonotype: A clone one base away is much larger, so this may be a read error. CDR3 residues: CASSTRVSALYEQYF. CDR3 nucleotide sequence: TGTGCCAGTAGTACCAGGGTTTCAGCGCTCTACGAGCAGTACTTC. J is TRBJ2-7 and V is TRBV19; D perhaps matches TRBD1 (5 bases). The CDR3 covers 15 residues. From germline, CDR1 is LNHDA and CDR2 SQIVND (reference sequence). V was trimmed by 4 bases and J by 3 bases, leaving 16 bases between them.

The chain joins TRBV5-4 to TRBJ2-3; D gene ambiguous. The CDR3 runs to 15 residues. Germline values: CDR1 SGHNT, CDR2 YYREEE (reference sequence). The V gene lost 3 bases and the J gene lost 5 bases, with 16 bases spanning the gap. The CDR3 nucleotides read TGTGCCAGCAGCTCAAGGAGAATGAAGGAAGATACGCAGTATTTT. It specifies CASSSRRMKEDTQYF. The whole variable domain, remainder taken from reference TRBV5-4 and TRBJ2-3, is ETGVTQSPTHLIKTRGQQVTLRCSSQSGHNTVSWYQQALGQGPQFIFQYYREEENGRGNFPPRFSGLQFPNYSSELNVNALELDDSALYLCASSSRRMKEDTQYFGPGTRLTVL.

The chain links TRBV27 to TRBJ2-7; 9 positions match TRBD1. CDR1 is MNHEY and CDR2 is SMNVEV in the germline V gene (reference sequence). V shed 6 bases and J 2 bases; nucleotides not matched to a gene: 8. The CDR3 has 15 residues. CDR3 region: CASRLTGQGPYEQYF. In DNA, the CDR3 is TGTGCCAGCAGACTCACGGGACAGGGACCCTACGAGCAGTACTTC.

This clonotype was counted only a few times. The V and J genes are TRBV15 and TRBJ1-1; D is possibly TRBD1 (6 bases). The ends were cut back, 1 base at V and 6 bases at J, with 12 bases in the middle. CDR3 size: 14 residues. Germline V gene data show CDR1 as LNHNV and CDR2 as YYDKDF (reference sequence). CDR3 nucleotides: TGTGCCACCAGCAGAGGAGGGGGGGGCGCTGAAGCTTTCTTT. Translated, it gives CATSRGGGGAEAFF.

This clonotype was found a few times. This chain uses TRBV12-3 or TRBV12-4 with TRBJ1-1; TRBD1 aligns across 10 bases. The CDR3 length is 14 residues. Trimming cost V 6 bases and J 3 bases; bases outside gene matches: 4. The CDR3 bases are TGTGCCAGCAGCCTGACAGGGGGCTACACTGAAGCTTTCTTT. It encodes CASSLTGGYTEAFF.

The chain carries TRBV7-9 and TRBJ2-5, with D unclear. CDR1 SEHNR and CDR2 FQNEAQ come from the germline V gene (reference sequence). This CDR3 contains 15 residues. V lost 4 bases to trimming and J lost 5 bases, with 17 bases between them. CDR3 DNA sequence: TGTGCCAGCAGCTCCGATAGACTTTTCCCTGAGACCCAGTACTTC. It translates to CASSSDRLFPETQYF. Full variable domain (missing parts from reference TRBV7-9 and TRBJ2-5): DTGVSQNPRHKITKRGQNVTFRCDPISEHNRLYWYRQTLGQGPEFLTYFQNEAQLEKSRLLSDRFSAERPKGSFSTLEIQRTEQGDSAMYLCASSSDRLFPETQYFGPGTRLLVL.

The V gene is TRBV7-9, the J gene TRBJ2-7; D might be TRBD2 (5 bases). The CDR3 has 14 residues. Trimming shortened V by 5 bases and J by 0 bases, and 11 bases separated the two germline ends. Germline values: CDR1 SEHNR, CDR2 FQNEAQ (reference sequence). Written as DNA, the CDR3 is TGTGCCAGCAGCCTAACGGGATCCTCCTACGAGCAGTACTTC. Translated, it gives CASSLTGSSYEQYF.

This chain links TRBV6-6 with TRBJ1-5; 8 bases agree with TRBD1. The CDR3 extends over 15 amino acids. After removal of 0 bases from V and 6 bases from J, the junction contained 4 bases not matched to a gene. CDR1 is MNHNY, CDR2 SVGAGI, per germline (reference sequence). The chain's CDR3 is CASSYSQGALQPQHF. Here the CDR3 DNA reads TGTGCCAGCAGTTACTCCCAGGGGGCACTTCAGCCCCAGCATTTT.

This clonotype was observed a few times. CDR3 loop: CASSPGTVPYEQYF. DNA of the CDR3: TGTGCCAGCAGCCCTGGGACAGTTCCCTACGAGCAGTACTTC. The rearrangement uses TRBV7-2 and TRBJ2-7; 7 bases agree with TRBD1. J lost 2 bases, V lost 5 bases, and 6 bases had no gene match. Germline V gene data show CDR1 as SGHTA and CDR2 as FQGNSA. The CDR3 consists of 14 residues.

In its sample, this clonotype ranks as medium-sized (0.01 to 0.1%). The chain links TRBV19 to TRBJ2-1; 10 nucleotides agree with TRBD2. V was clipped by 6 bases and J by 7 bases; unmatched bases: 9. CDR1 is LNHDA and CDR2 is SQIVND in the germline V gene (reference sequence). The CDR3 runs 15 residues. As DNA, the CDR3 is TGTGCCAGTAGAAAGGTAGCGGGAGGAGGGAATGAGCAGTTCTTC. Its translation is CASRKVAGGGNEQFF.